There are a few counts of the clone carrying this TCR beta chain. Authors' data handling: Cell counts per sample came from amplifying reference gene primers. Clones were read by immunoSEQ multiplex PCR, and TCRdb kept only the in-frame ones, dropping some. V and J calls and clone size are those listed in that table; D and trimming were worked out from the DNA. There are under 250,000 clones in the sample; approximately 82% occur only once, and less than 3.5% lies in the top ten. This specimen belongs to a study of blood T cell repertoires in COVID-19. Turning to the study itself: COVID-19 samples collected from the United States, Italy and Spain covered acute and convalescent phases. Sources were T cells, B-cell-depleted T cells, or PBMCs; the material itself was cDNA or gDNA.

This sequence originates from a woman aged 18-30 years with acute or convalescent COVID-19. Source material: peripheral blood.

The CDR3 is CASSLGLLADTDTQYF. In DNA form, the CDR3 reads TGTGCCAGCAGCTTGGGGTTACTAGCGGACACAGATACGCAGTATTTT. The genes are TRBV5-5 and TRBJ2-3; 8 nucleotides align to TRBD2. The CDR3 is made up of 16 amino acids. CDR1 is SGHKS, CDR2 YYEKEE, per germline (reference sequence). The V and J ends lost 0 bases and 2 bases, in that order; junction bases with no gene match: 5.